This T cell receptor (beta chain) was identified in a study of OX40 agonist ivuxolimab in advanced cancers. General observations from the study: Low normalized T-cell clonal expansion was additionally recorded for some nonresponders.

Profiled with immunoSEQ multiplex PCR; TCRdb holds only in-frame clones, not every one. The sample lists some 50,000 clones; 91% were seen once. The CDR3 has 15 residues. CDR1 and CDR2 (germline): MGHRA, YSYEKL. The V gene end was trimmed by 6 bases and the J gene end by 5 bases; junction bases not matched to a gene: 8. Worth noting for this clone: Antigen: not known.

The chain is built from TRBV4-1 and TRBJ2-1; 9 nucleotides agree with TRBD2. The receptor was isolated from an adult with an advanced solid tumor such as melanoma, head and neck, liver or kidney cancer. Source: CD4+ or CD8+ T cells sorted from blood, taken in a trial of the OX40 agonist ivuxolimab. The CDR3 nucleotides are TGCGCCAGCAGGAGTAGCGGGGGCCTCGACAATGAGCAGTTCTTC. Translating gives CASRSSGGLDNEQFF.